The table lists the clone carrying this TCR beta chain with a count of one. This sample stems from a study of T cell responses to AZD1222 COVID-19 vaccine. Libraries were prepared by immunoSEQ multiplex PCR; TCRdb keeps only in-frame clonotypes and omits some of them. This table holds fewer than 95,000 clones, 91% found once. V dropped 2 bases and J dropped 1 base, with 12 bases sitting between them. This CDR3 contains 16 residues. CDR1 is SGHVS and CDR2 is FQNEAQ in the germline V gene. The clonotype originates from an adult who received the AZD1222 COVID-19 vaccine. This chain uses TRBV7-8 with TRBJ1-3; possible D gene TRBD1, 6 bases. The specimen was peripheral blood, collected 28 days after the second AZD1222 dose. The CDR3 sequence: CASSLLQGRSGNTIYF. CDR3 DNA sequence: TGTGCCAGCAGCTTACTTCAGGGGAGGTCTGGAAACACCATATATTTT. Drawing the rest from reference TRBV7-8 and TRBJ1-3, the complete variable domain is GAGVSQSPRYKVAKRGQDVALRCDPISGHVSLFWYQQALGQGPEFLTYFQNEAQLDKSGLPSDRFFAERPEGSVSTLKIQRTQQEDSAVYLCASSLLQGRSGNTIYFGEGSWLTVV.